This T cell receptor (beta chain) was profiled in a study of a mutant IDH1 vaccine in newly diagnosed glioma. Overall study context: Vaccine dosing followed radiotherapy by 4-6 weeks, or accompanied temozolomide cycles. Standard pretreatment was either radiotherapy, temozolomide, or, for most, radiochemotherapy with temozolomide.

Germline V gives CDR1 MNHEY, CDR2 SVGAGI. The V end was cut by 4 bases, the J end by 6 bases, with 19 bases between. This CDR3 comprises 16 residues. As for time point: week 11, during vaccination. The study gave 300 ug of mutant IDH1 20-mer peptide per vaccine dose, with topical imiquimod. Each donor presented with a new WHO grade 3 or 4 astrocytoma that tested IDH1-mutant and showed ATRX loss. Comment on this clone: The antigen is unknown.

Sequenced by immunoSEQ multiplex PCR; TCRdb stores in-frame clones only, minus some. The data show about 62,000 clones, approximately 90% seen once. The rearrangement uses TRBV6-5 and TRBJ2-1; D could derive from TRBD1 or TRBD2 (5 bases each). The sample was PBMCs, taken from a glioma patient whose treatment included an IDH1 peptide vaccine. The receptor was derived from a middle-aged man with glioma. For the CDR3, the DNA is TGTGCCAGCAGTTCCTTGGACACGGGACGTTTCAATGAGCAGTTCTTC. Encoded protein: CASSSLDTGRFNEQFF.